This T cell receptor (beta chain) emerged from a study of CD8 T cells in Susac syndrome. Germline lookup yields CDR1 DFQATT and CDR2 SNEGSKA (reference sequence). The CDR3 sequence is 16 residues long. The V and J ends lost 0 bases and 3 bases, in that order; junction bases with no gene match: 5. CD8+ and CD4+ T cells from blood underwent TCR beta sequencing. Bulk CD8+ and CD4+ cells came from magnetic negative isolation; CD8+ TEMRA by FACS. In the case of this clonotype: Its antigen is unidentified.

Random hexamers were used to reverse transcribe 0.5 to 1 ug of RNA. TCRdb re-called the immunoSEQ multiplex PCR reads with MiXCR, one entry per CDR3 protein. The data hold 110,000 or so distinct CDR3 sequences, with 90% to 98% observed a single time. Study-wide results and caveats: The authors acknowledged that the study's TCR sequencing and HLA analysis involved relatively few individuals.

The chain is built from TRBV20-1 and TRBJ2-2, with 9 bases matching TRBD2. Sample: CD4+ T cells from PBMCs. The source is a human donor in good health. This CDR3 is CSARDPREGDTGELFF. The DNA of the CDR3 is TGCAGTGCTAGAGATCCGCGGGAGGGGGACACCGGGGAGCTGTTTTTT.